This TCR beta chain was captured in a study of cytomegalovirus exposure and HLA in healthy donors. Study outcomes and limitations: Reportedly, fewer N-insertions than the approximately 600-donor mean appeared in an Asian-associated ancestry cluster in a later analysis. A cluster of highly shared sequence variants was likely a sequencing artifact. Most subjects had HLA-A and HLA-B alleles reportedly predicted accurately by TCR beta sequences.

For this clone: Antigen unknown.

The germline CDR1 and CDR2 sequences are SGHRS and YFSETQ. V dropped 2 bases and J dropped 8 bases, with 13 bases sitting between them. The CDR3 extends over 14 amino acids. Primers for the PCR totalled 60 Vbeta and 13 Jbeta. The method was immunoSEQ multiplex PCR; TCRdb's version includes in-frame clones alone and lacks a portion of them. In the table there are approximately 200,000 clones, 65% to 85% of which are singletons. This receptor was taken from a boy aged 2 to 10 in good health and CMV-seronegative. Sequenced input: PBMCs. The gene calls are TRBV5-1 and TRBJ1-4; TRBD1 might be the D (5 bases). CDR3 amino acids: CASSFWGGEEKLFF. CDR3 nucleotides: TGCGCCAGCAGCTTTTGGGGGGGGGAGGAAAAACTGTTTTTT.